This is a list of T cell receptor beta chains from one sample in a study of T-cell reconstitution after alpha-beta-depleted transplantation in children. TCRdb re-analysed the PCR reads in MiXCR, keeping a single row per CDR3 protein. This table has 450,000 to 600,000 distinct CDR3 sequences, over 10% appearing once. The sample consisted of PBMCs, mostly from graft donor cells, taken 360 days after TCRalphabeta/CD19-depleted stem cell transplant. The receptors were gathered from a male patient younger than 18 who had a stem cell transplant for acute myeloid leukemia, so the T cells may come from the graft donor. Each CDR3 is given with its conserved first and last residue. The D gene is left open where the match is weak. Expanded clones get a size class; other rows say once, few or many, or leave the size out.

CDR3nt: TGCAGCGTTGCTAGGACCGGGACTTTCGTAGAGACCCAGTACTTC; CDR3aa: CSVARTGTFVETQYF; abundance: few; d_gene: .; v_gene: TRBV29-1; j_gene: TRBJ2-5
CDR3nt: TGCAGTGCCTGCGGGAGGGTAACAGATACGCAGTATTTT; CDR3aa: CSACGRVTDTQYF; abundance: few; d_gene: TRBD2; v_gene: TRBV20-1; j_gene: TRBJ2-3
CDR3nt: TGCGCCAGCAGCCGCTCCGGGGGGTCCACCTCCTACGAGCAGTACTTC; CDR3aa: CASSRSGGSTSYEQYF; abundance: .; d_gene: TRBD2; v_gene: TRBV4-3; j_gene: TRBJ2-7
CDR3nt: TGTGCCAGCAGCCAAGAAAAAGAGACCCAGTACTTC; CDR3aa: CASSQEKETQYF; abundance: .; d_gene: .; v_gene: TRBV4-2; j_gene: TRBJ2-5
CDR3nt: TGTGCCAGCAGTGACGAACTTTTCAACTATAGCGGGAGTCGAGCCAAAAACATTCAGTACTTC; CDR3aa: CASSDELFNYSGSRAKNIQYF; abundance: .; d_gene: TRBD2; v_gene: TRBV6-4; j_gene: TRBJ2-4
CDR3nt: TGTGCCTGGAAGGGGGACTGGATCGGTTACGAGCAGTACTTC; CDR3aa: CAWKGDWIGYEQYF; abundance: .; d_gene: .; v_gene: TRBV30; j_gene: TRBJ2-7
CDR3nt: TGTGCCAGCAGCTCCTCGGCCTACGAGCAGTACTTC; CDR3aa: CASSSSAYEQYF; abundance: many; d_gene: .; v_gene: TRBV5-5; j_gene: TRBJ2-7
CDR3nt: TGTGCCAGCAGCACCACTAGCGGGAGGGACACCGGGGAGCTGTTTTTT; CDR3aa: CASSTTSGRDTGELFF; abundance: .; d_gene: TRBD2; v_gene: TRBV6-2/TRBV6-3; j_gene: TRBJ2-2
CDR3nt: TGTGCCAGCAGCAAAGCCCCCAGGGGAGTTGAGGAGTACTTC; CDR3aa: CASSKAPRGVEEYF; abundance: few; d_gene: .; v_gene: TRBV21-1; j_gene: TRBJ2-7
CDR3nt: TGTGCCAGCAGTCCTCACAGGAGACACAATGAGCAGTTCTTC; CDR3aa: CASSPHRRHNEQFF; abundance: .; d_gene: .; v_gene: TRBV28; j_gene: TRBJ2-1
CDR3nt: TGTGCCAGCTCCCCAGAAGCGGATACGCAGTATTTT; CDR3aa: CASSPEADTQYF; abundance: many; d_gene: .; v_gene: TRBV18; j_gene: TRBJ2-3
CDR3nt: TGTGCCAGCAGTTTTAGCCCGCGGAACGAGCAGTACTTC; CDR3aa: CASSFSPRNEQYF; abundance: many; d_gene: .; v_gene: TRBV28; j_gene: TRBJ2-7
CDR3nt: TGCAGTGCTAGATCCCGTATATCGCCTGACAATGAGCAGTTCTTC; CDR3aa: CSARSRISPDNEQFF; abundance: .; d_gene: .; v_gene: TRBV20-1; j_gene: TRBJ2-1
CDR3nt: TGTGCCAGCAGCAAAGTCCGACAGGGGATAGGCTACGAGCAGTACTTC; CDR3aa: CASSKVRQGIGYEQYF; abundance: .; d_gene: .; v_gene: TRBV21-1; j_gene: TRBJ2-7
CDR3nt: TGCAGTGCCGGGGGGGCCGAACGCCACTTC; CDR3aa: CSAGGAERHF; abundance: few; d_gene: TRBD2; v_gene: TRBV20-1; j_gene: TRBJ2-7
CDR3nt: TGTGCCAGCAGCTTATTTTCAGGGACTAGCGGCTACAATGAGCAGTTCTTC; CDR3aa: CASSLFSGTSGYNEQFF; abundance: many; d_gene: TRBD2; v_gene: TRBV7-6; j_gene: TRBJ2-1